These 7 T cell receptor beta chains were sequenced from one sample in a study of blood T cell repertoires in COVID-19. Only in-frame clones appear in the TCRdb table, and some are missing; sequencing was by immunoSEQ multiplex PCR. This sample yields 160,000 or so clones, of which approximately 95% are seen a single time; 2% belongs to the top ten. The specimen sequenced was peripheral blood. Receptor source: a woman aged 60-75 years with COVID-19, enrolled during active disease.

CDR3 region: CASRDRGFGSPLHF. CDR3 bases: TGTGCCAGCCGGGACAGGGGGTTCGGTTCACCCCTCCACTTT. The J gene is TRBJ1-6, the V gene TRBV19; 11 bases fit TRBD1. The CDR3 consists of 14 residues. The germline V gene encodes CDR1 LNHDA and CDR2 SQIVND (reference sequence). J was trimmed by 9 bases and V by 9 bases; bases with no gene match: 7.

The rearrangement joins TRBV7-2 to TRBJ2-3; possibly TRBD1 for D (6 bases). The V end lost 5 bases, the J end lost 5 bases, and 8 bases lay between the germline ends. This CDR3 spans 12 amino acids. Germline CDR1 reads SGHTA; CDR2 reads FQGNSA. The CDR3, as DNA: TGTGCCAGCAGCAGGGGGAGAGATACGCAGTATTTT. It yields the protein CASSRGRDTQYF. Full variable domain (remainder filled in from reference TRBV7-2 and TRBJ2-3): GAGVSQSPSNKVTEKGKDVELRCDPISGHTALYWYRQSLGQGLEFLIYFQGNSAPDKSGLPSDRFSAERTGGSVSTLTIQRTQQEDSAVYLCASSRGRDTQYFGPGTRLTVL.

The rearrangement uses TRBV7-9 and TRBJ1-4; TRBD1 matches 8 bases. Germline V lookup: CDR1 SEHNR, CDR2 FQNEAQ (reference sequence). V shed 5 bases, J shed 10 bases, and the junction held 6 bases outside the gene matches. The CDR3 has 13 amino acids. CDR3 nucleotides: TGTGCCAGCAGCCCGACGCAGGGGGCAAAACTGTTTTTT. Translating gives CASSPTQGAKLFF.

The chain carries TRBV18 and TRBJ1-5; the match to TRBD1 covers 9 bases. J gave up 2 bases and V 8 bases, and 7 bases lay outside the gene matches. CDR1 is KGHSH and CDR2 is LQKENI in the germline V gene. This CDR3 contains 15 residues. Written as DNA, the CDR3 is TGTGCCAGCGGTACAGGGGGCAGTGGCAATCAGCCCCAGCATTTT. Protein sequence: CASGTGGSGNQPQHF.

This clone was observed once. The rearrangement joins TRBV28 to TRBJ2-7; the match to TRBD1 covers 10 bases. Germline CDR1 reads MDHEN; CDR2 reads SYDVKM. Trimming took 4 bases from V and 7 from J; bases not matched to a gene: 10. The length of the CDR3 is 15 residues. The CDR3 nucleotides are TGTGCCAGCAGTTCTTCCGGACAGGGGGTGTTAGAGCAGTACTTC. Translated, it gives CASSSSGQGVLEQYF.

The chain couples TRBV7-2 to TRBJ1-5, with 8 nucleotides matching TRBD1. This CDR3 contains 16 residues. Per germline, CDR1 SGHTA and CDR2 FQGNSA. The trim removed 5 bases at V and 6 bases at J, leaving 12 bases unmatched. The CDR3 reads CASSPRGRGLFQPQHF. The CDR3 DNA follows: TGTGCCAGCAGCCCTCGAGGCAGGGGGCTTTTTCAGCCCCAGCATTTT.

The chain recombines TRBV6-2 or TRBV6-3 with TRBJ2-7; 7 bases agree with TRBD1. CDR3 length equals 13 residues. CDR1 is MNHEY and CDR2 is SVGEGT in the germline V gene. Unmatched junction bases numbered 7, after V lost 4 bases and J lost 7 bases. The CDR3 bases are TGTGCCAGCAGTTCCACAGGGGTAGGAGAGCAGTACTTC. It encodes CASSSTGVGEQYF.